The present T cell receptor beta chain was sequenced within a study of blood T cell repertoires in COVID-19. Overall study: COVID-19 samples from acute and convalescent phases originated in the United States, Italy and Spain. In each case, the material was cDNA or gDNA derived from T cells, B-cell-depleted T cells, or PBMCs.

Trimming took off 6 bases at V and 5 bases at J, with 10 bases between the two ends. The CDR3 is 12 residues long. The germline gives CDR1 MGHDK, CDR2 SYGVNS. Study processing details: By means of reference gene primer amplification, nucleated cell counts were estimated. TCRdb's copy holds only in-frame clones and misses some; the assay was immunoSEQ multiplex PCR. That table is the source of V, J and clone size, and D and trimming were worked out from the DNA. In the table there are hundreds of thousands of clones, around nine tenths of which are singletons. The table lists this clone with a few counts.

The TCR comes from a woman in her forties or fifties with active or convalescent COVID-19. The rearrangement joins TRBV25-1 to TRBJ1-1; D possibly corresponds to TRBD1 (6 bases). Sequencing was done on a sample of peripheral blood. The CDR3 nucleotides are TGTGCCAGCAGACTCGGACAGACTGAAGCTTTCTTT. As protein: CASRLGQTEAFF.